A selection of T cell receptor beta chains follows, all from one sample in a study of cytomegalovirus exposure and HLA in healthy donors. Assay used: immunoSEQ multiplex PCR; TCRdb lists only in-frame clones, some missing. The data contain about 140,000 clones, around 9.6% of them singletons. Sequenced input: PBMCs. These TCRs come from a male donor in good health and CMV-seronegative. Each CDR3 is given with its conserved first and last residue. Each record gives: J gene, V gene, clone size, D gene, CDR3 protein, CDR3 DNA. A D gene is named only where the DNA matches it firmly. Rows may omit the clone size; those that give it use once, few, many or a size class.

j_call: TRBJ1-2; v_call: TRBV2; clone_size: few; d_call: NA; cdr3_aa: CASSISGISNYGYTF; cdr3_nt: TGTGCCAGCAGTATCTCAGGGATTTCTAACTATGGCTACACCTTC
j_call: TRBJ2-1; v_call: TRBV7-2; clone_size: few; d_call: TRBD2; cdr3_aa: CASSFTLAGDYNEQFF; cdr3_nt: TGTGCCAGCAGCTTTACACTAGCGGGAGATTACAATGAGCAGTTCTTC
j_call: TRBJ2-1; v_call: TRBV19; clone_size: NA; d_call: TRBD2; cdr3_aa: CASSMGTSGGYYNEQFF; cdr3_nt: TGTGCCAGTAGTATGGGGACTAGCGGGGGGTACTACAATGAGCAGTTCTTC
j_call: TRBJ2-7; v_call: TRBV7-8; clone_size: few; d_call: TRBD1; cdr3_aa: CASSLAQGQTYEQYF; cdr3_nt: TGTGCCAGCAGCTTAGCGCAGGGACAGACCTACGAGCAGTACTTC
j_call: TRBJ1-2; v_call: TRBV4-2; clone_size: NA; d_call: TRBD1; cdr3_aa: CASIQDRGLDGYTF; cdr3_nt: TGTGCCAGCATCCAAGACAGGGGCCTGGATGGCTACACCTTC
j_call: TRBJ2-3; v_call: TRBV4-1; clone_size: few; d_call: NA; cdr3_aa: CASSQLEAEASTDTQYF; cdr3_nt: TGCGCCAGCAGCCAGCTCGAAGCGGAAGCTAGCACAGATACGCAGTATTTT
j_call: TRBJ2-7; v_call: TRBV11-3; clone_size: NA; d_call: NA; cdr3_aa: CASSLKSGYEQYF; cdr3_nt: TGTGCCAGCAGCTTAAAGAGCGGTTACGAGCAGTACTTC
j_call: TRBJ2-7; v_call: TRBV7-9; clone_size: NA; d_call: TRBD1; cdr3_aa: CASSKPGTVTYEQYF; cdr3_nt: TGTGCCAGCAGCAAACCCGGGACAGTGACCTACGAGCAGTACTTC
j_call: TRBJ2-2; v_call: TRBV2; clone_size: NA; d_call: TRBD1; cdr3_aa: CASRDGRTGAVGELFF; cdr3_nt: TGTGCCAGCAGGGACGGGAGGACAGGGGCTGTCGGGGAGCTGTTTTTT
j_call: TRBJ2-7; v_call: TRBV7-9; clone_size: NA; d_call: TRBD2; cdr3_aa: CASSLVGGVYEQYF; cdr3_nt: TGTGCCAGCAGCTTAGTGGGAGGGGTTTACGAGCAGTACTTC
j_call: TRBJ1-2; v_call: TRBV19; clone_size: few; d_call: NA; cdr3_aa: CATSRGPDYGYTF; cdr3_nt: TGTGCCACTAGCAGGGGACCGGACTATGGCTACACCTTC
j_call: TRBJ1-3; v_call: TRBV27; clone_size: NA; d_call: NA; cdr3_aa: CASSLGGFTGNTIYF; cdr3_nt: TGTGCCAGCAGTTTGGGGGGATTCACTGGAAACACCATATATTTT
j_call: TRBJ2-2; v_call: TRBV6-5; clone_size: NA; d_call: TRBD2; cdr3_aa: CASSYRASGRGELFF; cdr3_nt: TGTGCCAGCAGTTACAGGGCTAGCGGGAGGGGGGAGCTGTTTTTT
j_call: TRBJ2-7; v_call: TRBV27; clone_size: NA; d_call: NA; cdr3_aa: CASSLGQSYEQYF; cdr3_nt: TGTGCCAGCAGTTTAGGACAGTCCTACGAGCAGTACTTC
j_call: TRBJ1-1; v_call: TRBV4-2; clone_size: NA; d_call: TRBD1; cdr3_aa: CASSQDRKTGKYTEAFF; cdr3_nt: TGTGCCAGCAGCCAAGATCGTAAGACAGGGAAGTACACTGAAGCTTTCTTT
j_call: TRBJ2-1; v_call: TRBV6-5; clone_size: NA; d_call: TRBD2; cdr3_aa: CASSSTSMIGNEQFF; cdr3_nt: TGTGCCAGCAGTTCGACTAGCATGATAGGCAATGAGCAGTTCTTC
j_call: TRBJ1-1; v_call: TRBV2; clone_size: NA; d_call: NA; cdr3_aa: CASTQGSLDAFF; cdr3_nt: TGTGCCAGCACCCAGGGATCTCTCGACGCTTTCTTT
j_call: TRBJ1-1; v_call: TRBV4-3; clone_size: NA; d_call: TRBD1; cdr3_aa: CASGQTGGVGEAFF; cdr3_nt: TGCGCCAGCGGTCAGACAGGGGGTGTCGGTGAAGCTTTCTTT
j_call: TRBJ2-3; v_call: TRBV20-1; clone_size: NA; d_call: NA; cdr3_aa: CSASRDTQYF; cdr3_nt: TGCAGTGCTAGCCGGGATACGCAGTATTTT
j_call: TRBJ2-7; v_call: TRBV5-6; clone_size: NA; d_call: NA; cdr3_aa: CASSPGGGSYEQYF; cdr3_nt: TGTGCCAGCAGCCCCGGGGGAGGCTCCTACGAGCAGTACTTC
j_call: TRBJ1-5; v_call: TRBV6-4; clone_size: NA; d_call: NA; cdr3_aa: CASSKLGGENQPQHF; cdr3_nt: TGTGCCAGCAGTAAACTCGGCGGGGAAAATCAGCCCCAGCATTTT
j_call: TRBJ2-5; v_call: TRBV5-1; clone_size: few; d_call: TRBD2; cdr3_aa: CASSLGLAGGRETQYF; cdr3_nt: TGCGCCAGCAGCTTGGGACTAGCGGGGGGGAGAGAGACCCAGTACTTC
j_call: TRBJ1-3; v_call: TRBV7-9; clone_size: NA; d_call: TRBD1; cdr3_aa: CASTAGQQYSGNTIYF; cdr3_nt: TGTGCCAGCACCGCGGGACAGCAGTACTCTGGAAACACCATATATTTT